This is a list of T cell receptor beta chains from one sample in a study of shared clonotypes between healthy human individuals. Generated by immunoSEQ multiplex PCR, the TCRdb table keeps only in-frame clones and is missing some. The repertoire holds under 1 million clones, with 96% as singletons. The material sequenced was naive CD8+ T cells sorted from blood. The receptors come from a man aged 25-45 years in good health. The CDR3 runs from the conserved cysteine through the conserved F or W. Fields, in order: clone size, V gene, D gene, J gene, CDR3 DNA, CDR3 protein. The D gene is left open where the match is weak. The size of a clone is reported for some rows only, either as once, few or many, or as a class for expanded clones.

abundance: .
v_gene: TRBV9
d_gene: .
j_gene: TRBJ2-7
CDR3nt: TGTGCCAGCAGCGCGGACAACTCCTACGAGCAGTACTTC
CDR3aa: CASSADNSYEQYF

abundance: .
v_gene: TRBV12-5
d_gene: TRBD2
j_gene: TRBJ2-5
CDR3nt: TGTGCTAGTGGCCCTCCTGGAGAGCGGGGAAGGATAGAGACCCAGTACTTC
CDR3aa: CASGPPGERGRIETQYF

abundance: .
v_gene: TRBV29-1
d_gene: TRBD2
j_gene: TRBJ2-3
CDR3nt: TGCAGTGTAGACCTAGCGGGAACTAGCACAGATACGCAGTATTTT
CDR3aa: CSVDLAGTSTDTQYF

abundance: .
v_gene: TRBV30
d_gene: TRBD1
j_gene: TRBJ1-1
CDR3nt: TGTGCCTGGGCCAGGACAGGGGGAAACACTGAAGCTTTCTTT
CDR3aa: CAWARTGGNTEAFF

abundance: .
v_gene: TRBV7-8
d_gene: TRBD1
j_gene: TRBJ2-7
CDR3nt: TGTGCCAGCAGCTTGGCAGGGGGCTACGAGCAGTACTTC
CDR3aa: CASSLAGGYEQYF

abundance: .
v_gene: TRBV9
d_gene: TRBD1
j_gene: TRBJ2-3
CDR3nt: TGTGCCAGCAGCGTAGAGGACAGGGGAAGCACAGATACGCAGTATTTT
CDR3aa: CASSVEDRGSTDTQYF

abundance: once
v_gene: TRBV28
d_gene: .
j_gene: TRBJ1-2
CDR3nt: TGTGCCAGCACCGGGGGACGGGACTATGGCTACACCTTC
CDR3aa: CASTGGRDYGYTF

abundance: .
v_gene: TRBV19
d_gene: .
j_gene: TRBJ1-5
CDR3nt: TGTGCCAGTAGTATAGATCTAAGGGATAGCAATCAGCCCCAGCATTTT
CDR3aa: CASSIDLRDSNQPQHF

abundance: few
v_gene: TRBV14
d_gene: .
j_gene: TRBJ2-7
CDR3nt: TGTGCCAGCAGCCAAGTCTACGAGCAGTACTTC
CDR3aa: CASSQVYEQYF

abundance: once
v_gene: TRBV9
d_gene: .
j_gene: TRBJ2-5
CDR3nt: TGTGCCAGCAGCGTTCAGGGAGTGGGAGAGACCCAGTACTTC
CDR3aa: CASSVQGVGETQYF

abundance: .
v_gene: TRBV5-1
d_gene: .
j_gene: TRBJ2-7
CDR3nt: TGCGCCAGCAGCTTGGACCCAGGCTCCGAGCAGTACTTC
CDR3aa: CASSLDPGSEQYF

abundance: .
v_gene: TRBV4-3
d_gene: TRBD1
j_gene: TRBJ2-1
CDR3nt: TGCGCCAGCAGCCAAAGACAGGGGGGCAATGAGCAGTTCTTC
CDR3aa: CASSQRQGGNEQFF

abundance: .
v_gene: TRBV9
d_gene: TRBD2
j_gene: TRBJ2-7
CDR3nt: TGTGCCAGCAGCGCCTCGGGACTAAACTCCTACGAGCAGTACTTC
CDR3aa: CASSASGLNSYEQYF

abundance: .
v_gene: TRBV7-6
d_gene: TRBD2
j_gene: TRBJ2-1
CDR3nt: TGTGCCAGCAGCTCCGGGCGGGAGAGCTCCTACAATGAGCAGTTCTTC
CDR3aa: CASSSGRESSYNEQFF

abundance: .
v_gene: TRBV11-2
d_gene: .
j_gene: TRBJ1-1
CDR3nt: TGTGCCAGCAGCTTACTTCCCGCAGGGCTGAACACTGAAGCTTTCTTT
CDR3aa: CASSLLPAGLNTEAFF

abundance: once
v_gene: TRBV7-9
d_gene: TRBD1
j_gene: TRBJ2-5
CDR3nt: TGTGCCAGCAGCACACCGGGACAGGGTCAATTAGAGACCCAGTACTTC
CDR3aa: CASSTPGQGQLETQYF

abundance: once
v_gene: TRBV13
d_gene: .
j_gene: TRBJ2-1
CDR3nt: TGTGCCAGCAGCCCTTTCCCAGTCGGGGTACTAAACCCCATAAATGAGCAGTTCTTC
CDR3aa: CASSPFPVGVLNPINEQFF

abundance: .
v_gene: TRBV11-2
d_gene: TRBD1
j_gene: TRBJ2-7
CDR3nt: TGTGCCAGCAGCTTAGAACAGGGGGCCTACGAGCAGTACTTC
CDR3aa: CASSLEQGAYEQYF

abundance: once
v_gene: TRBV27
d_gene: TRBD1
j_gene: TRBJ1-4
CDR3nt: TGTGCCAGCGACAGGGGCTTGGAAAAACTGTTTTTT
CDR3aa: CASDRGLEKLFF

abundance: .
v_gene: TRBV28
d_gene: .
j_gene: TRBJ2-7
CDR3nt: TGTGCCAGCAGTTTACCTCGCGACTCCTACGAGCAGTACTTC
CDR3aa: CASSLPRDSYEQYF

abundance: .
v_gene: TRBV7-2
d_gene: TRBD1
j_gene: TRBJ2-5
CDR3nt: TGTGCCAGCAGCGTTAAGACAGGGCTCCAAGAGACCCAGTACTTC
CDR3aa: CASSVKTGLQETQYF

abundance: .
v_gene: TRBV9
d_gene: .
j_gene: TRBJ2-7
CDR3nt: TGTGCCAGCAGCCCAGAGGACTGGTACTACGAGCAGTACTTC
CDR3aa: CASSPEDWYYEQYF